Presented here are 8 T cell receptor beta chains from one specimen sequenced in a study of shared clonotypes between healthy human individuals. Using immunoSEQ multiplex PCR, the repertoire was profiled, and TCRdb retains in-frame clones only, with some absent. The sample records roughly 2,000,000 clones, just under 95% being singletons. Positively selected for CCR7, the CD45RO-negative cells used as naive CD8 cells excluded terminally differentiated effector memory CD45RA+ cells. The sample comprised naive CD8+ T cells sorted from blood. These TCRs come from a man between 18 and 35 years old in good health.

This clone was observed a single time. The gene calls are TRBV5-4 and TRBJ1-2; the match to TRBD1 covers 10 bases. Germline CDR1 reads SGHNT; CDR2 reads YYREEE (reference sequence). This CDR3 spans 16 amino acids. Trimming took 3 bases from V and 0 from J; bases not matched to a gene: 5. The CDR3 here is CASSSDRGGSNYGYTF. The CDR3 DNA is TGTGCCAGCAGCTCGGACAGGGGGGGGTCTAACTATGGCTACACCTTC.

The chain employs TRBV7-9 and TRBJ2-7, with 8 nucleotides matching TRBD2. This CDR3 has 15 amino acids. CDR1 is SEHNR, CDR2 FQNEAQ, per germline (reference sequence). V lost 1 base and J lost 3; bases outside the gene matches: 5. The CDR3 DNA reads TGTGCCAGCAGCTTAGTTAGCGGGGAGAGCTACGAGCAGTACTTC. This codes for CASSLVSGESYEQYF.

The rearrangement joins TRBV5-4 to TRBJ1-1; 8 bases line up with TRBD1. Germline V gives CDR1 SGHNT, CDR2 YYREEE (reference sequence). The V gene end was trimmed by 0 bases and the J gene end by 7 bases; junction bases not matched to a gene: 5. The CDR3 has 14 amino acids. CDR3 region: CASSLGQGAFEAFF. The CDR3 coding sequence is TGTGCCAGCAGCTTGGGGCAGGGGGCGTTTGAAGCTTTCTTT.

The chain couples TRBV4-1 to TRBJ2-7; TRBD2 might be the D (6 bases). The CDR3 covers 16 residues. Germline V lookup: CDR1 MGHRA, CDR2 YSYEKL. The germline V and J ends were trimmed by 0 bases and 2 bases, with 14 bases remaining between them. The CDR3 protein is CASSQDGVAATYEQYF. CDR3 bases: TGCGCCAGCAGCCAAGATGGAGTAGCGGCAACCTACGAGCAGTACTTC.

The rearrangement uses TRBV10-2 and TRBJ2-7, with D perhaps matching TRBD1 (5 bases). This CDR3 is built from 13 residues. Trimming left V 4 bases short and J 3 bases short, with 10 bases between. Germline V gene data show CDR1 as WSHSY and CDR2 as SAAADI. CDR3 DNA: TGCGCCAGCAGTGTAGTCAGGGACTACGAGCAGTACTTC. It yields the protein CASSVVRDYEQYF.

This chain links TRBV27 with TRBJ2-3; 9 positions agree with TRBD2. The CDR3 totals 15 residues. The V and J ends lost 6 bases and 4 bases, in that order; junction bases with no gene match: 8. Germline V lookup: CDR1 MNHEY, CDR2 SMNVEV (reference sequence). The CDR3 reads CASRQLAGSADTQYF. CDR3 sequence (DNA): TGTGCCAGCAGACAGCTAGCGGGAAGTGCAGATACGCAGTATTTT.

The V call is TRBV5-4, the J call TRBJ2-1, with D hard to call. There are 12 residues in the CDR3. CDR1 and CDR2 (germline): SGHNT, YYREEE (reference sequence). Between the trimmed V and J ends, which lost 2 bases and 7 bases, there was a span of 7 bases. The DNA for the CDR3 is TGTGCCAGCAGCTTTCCGGGTAATGAGCAGTTCTTC. Protein product: CASSFPGNEQFF.

This clone was observed a single time. This sample includes further DNA sequences coding for the same CDR3. This chain links TRBV5-4 with TRBJ1-1; D unclear. Trimming shortened V by 1 base and J by 1 base, and 5 bases separated the two germline ends. In germline, CDR1 is SGHNT, CDR2 YYREEE (reference sequence). The CDR3 spans 13 residues. The CDR3 DNA follows: TGTGCCAGCAGCTTGTCAGAGAACACTGAAGCTTTCTTT. This sequence encodes CASSLSENTEAFF.